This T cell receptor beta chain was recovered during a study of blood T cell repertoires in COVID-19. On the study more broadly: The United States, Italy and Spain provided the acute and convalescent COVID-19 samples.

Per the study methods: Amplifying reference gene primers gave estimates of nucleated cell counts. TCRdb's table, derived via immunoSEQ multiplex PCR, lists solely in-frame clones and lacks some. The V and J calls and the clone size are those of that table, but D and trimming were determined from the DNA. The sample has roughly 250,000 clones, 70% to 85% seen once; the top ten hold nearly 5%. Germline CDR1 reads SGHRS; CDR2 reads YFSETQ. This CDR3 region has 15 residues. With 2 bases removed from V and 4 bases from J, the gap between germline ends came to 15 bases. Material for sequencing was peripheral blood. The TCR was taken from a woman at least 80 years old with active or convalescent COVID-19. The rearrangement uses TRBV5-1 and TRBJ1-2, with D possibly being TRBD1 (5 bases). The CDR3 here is CASSFADSQFYGYTF. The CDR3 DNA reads TGCGCCAGCAGCTTTGCCGACAGTCAATTCTATGGCTACACCTTC.